This is a list of T cell receptor beta chains from one sample in a study of human T cells and chemical hapten exposure. Each CDR3 protein gets one entry after TCRdb re-called the RACE reads with MiXCR. The top ten clones hold roughly 3% of a sample with about 78,000 distinct CDR3 sequences, 7.5% to 9.5% of them seen once. Sequenced material: whole blood, taken in connection with sensitization to the hapten diphenylcyclopropenone (DPC). Receptors were obtained from a woman between 45 and 65 years old with alopecia areata. Some clones in this sample may be carry-over from other donors' samples. Both conserved end residues are part of each CDR3. The D gene is left open where the match is weak. Clone size is stated in some rows and not others, as once, few, many or a class when expanded.

>TRBV5-1|many|-|TRBJ1-4
CASSLEGDGEKLFF
TGCGCCAGCAGCTTGGAAGGGGACGGTGAAAAACTGTTTTTT
>TRBV12-5|-|-|TRBJ2-2
CASGLPGGELFF
TGTGCTAGTGGTTTGCCGGGGGGGGAGCTGTTTTTT
>TRBV29-1|few|TRBD1|TRBJ2-7
CSVEDPRGPYEQYF
TGCAGCGTTGAAGATCCCAGGGGGCCCTACGAGCAGTACTTC
>TRBV2|few|TRBD1|TRBJ1-5
CASSLQGRPVGQPQHF
TGTGCCAGCAGTTTACAGGGGCGCCCGGTTGGTCAGCCCCAGCATTTT
>TRBV27|many|-|TRBJ1-5
CASSLRSFNQPQHF
TGTGCCAGCAGTTTAAGGTCCTTCAATCAGCCCCAGCATTTT
>TRBV19|few|-|TRBJ2-4
CASSIPGTGNIQYF
TGTGCCAGTAGTATTCCAGGGACTGGGAACATTCAGTACTTC
>TRBV29-1|many|-|TRBJ2-3
CSGFTGMGADTQYF
TGCAGCGGGTTTACTGGGATGGGGGCCGATACGCAGTATTTT
>TRBV5-1|many|TRBD1|TRBJ2-3
CASSWRGQGSTDTQYF
TGCGCCAGCAGCTGGAGGGGACAGGGAAGCACAGATACGCAGTATTTT
>TRBV6-2/TRBV6-3|-|TRBD2|TRBJ2-2
CASSPLLAGGPNTGELFF
TGTGCCAGCAGTCCCCTCCTAGCGGGAGGGCCGAACACCGGGGAGCTGTTTTTT
>TRBV7-8|-|-|TRBJ1-1
CASSLDYGEVTEAFF
TGTGCCAGCAGCTTAGACTACGGTGAAGTCACTGAAGCTTTCTTT
>TRBV7-2|few|-|TRBJ1-6
CASSLQRAYNSPLHF
TGTGCCAGCAGCTTACAGAGGGCCTATAATTCACCCCTCCACTTT
>TRBV27|-|TRBD1|TRBJ2-7
CASSPPGQAHEQYF
TGTGCCAGCAGTCCACCGGGACAGGCGCACGAGCAGTACTTC
>TRBV29-1|-|TRBD1|TRBJ2-1
CSVGWRTGGMDEQFF
TGCAGCGTTGGATGGAGGACAGGGGGCATGGATGAGCAGTTCTTC
>TRBV29-1|many|-|TRBJ2-7
CSVGRQAGYEQYF
TGCAGCGTCGGGAGACAGGCCGGGTACGAGCAGTACTTC
>TRBV3-1|many|TRBD2|TRBJ2-3
CASSRSGTRTDTQYF
TGTGCCAGCAGCCGTTCCGGGACTAGAACAGATACGCAGTATTTT
>TRBV7-8|few|-|TRBJ1-1
CASSLATDSREAFF
TGTGCCAGCAGCTTAGCAACGGATTCGCGTGAAGCTTTCTTT
>TRBV5-1|-|-|TRBJ2-1
CASSLYFEDQFF
TGCGCCAGCAGCTTGTACTTTGAGGATCAGTTCTTC
>TRBV12-3/TRBV12-4|-|-|TRBJ1-1
CASSSNRVGYAFF
TGTGCCAGCAGTTCCAACAGGGTAGGATATGCTTTCTTT
>TRBV10-2|few|-|TRBJ2-4
CASSDRRAKNIQYF
TGCGCCAGCAGTGACAGGAGAGCCAAAAACATTCAGTACTTC
>TRBV5-1|-|-|TRBJ1-3
CASSFTSSSGNTIYF
TGCGCCAGCAGTTTCACCTCGAGCTCTGGAAACACCATATATTTT
>TRBV9|many|-|TRBJ1-1
CASSVADLNTEAFF
TGTGCCAGCAGCGTAGCAGATCTGAACACTGAAGCTTTCTTT
>TRBV20-1|-|-|TRBJ2-3
CSVPTISSTDTQYF
TGCAGTGTGCCGACTATATCTAGCACAGATACGCAGTATTTT
>TRBV6-5|many|-|TRBJ1-5
CASSAGARSNQPQHF
TGTGCCAGCAGTGCAGGGGCGCGGAGCAATCAGCCCCAGCATTTT
>TRBV9|-|-|TRBJ1-3
CASSVDSGGSGNTIYF
TGTGCCAGCAGCGTAGATTCGGGGGGCTCTGGAAACACCATATATTTT
>TRBV13|few|-|TRBJ2-7
CASSLQVVSYEQYF
TGTGCCAGCAGCTTACAGGTGGTCTCCTACGAGCAGTACTTC
>TRBV3-1|many|-|TRBJ2-5
CASSTRLTGQETQYF
TGTGCCAGCAGCACCCGATTGACAGGCCAAGAGACCCAGTACTTC
>TRBV7-2|-|-|TRBJ1-4
CASRQRGELFF
TGTGCCAGCAGGCAGAGGGGGGAACTGTTTTTT
>TRBV7-9|many|-|TRBJ1-3
CASSLSSGVAGNTIYF
TGTGCCAGCAGCCTTTCTTCTGGGGTCGCTGGAAACACCATATATTTT
>TRBV4-2|-|-|TRBJ1-2
CASSQGEGGYGYTF
TGTGCCAGCAGCCAAGGAGAGGGAGGGTATGGCTACACCTTC
>TRBV15|-|-|TRBJ2-7
CATSRDRAGSEEQYF
TGTGCCACCAGCAGAGATCGTGCAGGGTCGGAAGAGCAGTACTTC
>TRBV5-1|-|-|TRBJ2-7
CASSLRLGLNEQYF
TGCGCCAGCAGCTTACGGCTGGGACTCAACGAGCAGTACTTC
>TRBV5-1|-|-|TRBJ1-1
CASSLEGGRTEAFF
TGCGCCAGCAGCTTGGAGGGGGGGAGAACTGAAGCTTTCTTT
>TRBV9|few|-|TRBJ2-5
CASSGGTMYQETQYF
TGTGCCAGCAGCGGAGGGACCATGTACCAAGAGACCCAGTACTTC
>TRBV5-1|many|TRBD1|TRBJ1-5
CASSLEAGGDQPQHF
TGCGCCAGCAGCTTGGAGGCAGGGGGTGATCAGCCCCAGCATTTT
>TRBV5-8|many|-|TRBJ1-5
CASTLGSFNQPQHF
TGTGCCAGCACCTTGGGCAGTTTCAATCAGCCCCAGCATTTT
>TRBV29-1|many|-|TRBJ2-7
CSVEPADSSYEQYF
TGCAGCGTTGAGCCCGCCGACTCCTCCTACGAGCAGTACTTC
>TRBV20-1|-|TRBD1|TRBJ1-5
CSARSTGAQPQHF
TGCAGTGCTAGATCCACAGGGGCCCAGCCCCAGCATTTT
>TRBV6-5|many|-|TRBJ1-1
CASRGHDTEAFF
TGTGCCAGCAGGGGACATGACACTGAAGCTTTCTTT
>TRBV6-6|few|-|TRBJ2-7
CASSPRGSDYEQYF
TGTGCCAGCAGTCCACGTGGGTCCGACTACGAGCAGTACTTC
>TRBV10-3|-|TRBD1|TRBJ2-6
CAIKRDRDSGANVLTF
TGTGCCATCAAGCGGGACAGGGATTCAGGGGCCAACGTCCTGACTTTC
>TRBV28|few|-|TRBJ2-6
CASSSPSRAGHSGANVLTF
TGTGCCAGCAGTTCCCCCAGTCGAGCGGGTCACTCTGGGGCCAACGTCCTGACTTTC
>TRBV20-1|few|-|TRBJ1-1
CSARQGLVEAFF
TGCAGTGCTAGGCAGGGTCTGGTTGAAGCTTTCTTT
>TRBV20-1|few|-|TRBJ2-3
CSAKALLGEDTDTQYF
TGCAGTGCTAAGGCCCTACTAGGGGAAGACACAGATACGCAGTATTTT
>TRBV5-1|many|-|TRBJ1-1
CASSPLRGTEAFF
TGCGCCAGCAGCCCACTCAGGGGCACTGAAGCTTTCTTT
>TRBV7-3|many|-|TRBJ1-2
CASSPYGGASGGYTF
TGTGCCAGCAGCCCCTATGGGGGCGCTTCGGGGGGCTACACCTTC
>TRBV11-3|few|TRBD2|TRBJ2-7
CASSFGGSGSYEQYF
TGTGCCAGCAGCTTCGGGGGTAGCGGGAGCTACGAGCAGTACTTC
>TRBV5-6|-|-|TRBJ2-3
CASSFARSTDTQYF
TGTGCCAGCAGCTTCGCTAGGAGCACAGATACGCAGTATTTT
>TRBV29-1|many|-|TRBJ1-2
CSVETPRGGYTF
TGCAGCGTTGAGACGCCCAGGGGTGGCTACACCTTC
>TRBV28|-|-|TRBJ2-7
CASSQVLEQYF
TGTGCCAGCAGTCAGGTACTCGAGCAGTACTTC
>TRBV6-5|few|TRBD1|TRBJ2-7
CASTSPTGQGIEQYF
TGTGCCAGCACCTCACCGACGGGACAGGGCATCGAGCAGTACTTC
>TRBV18|few|-|TRBJ1-3
CASSPPGLGSGNTIYF
TGTGCCAGCTCACCACCTGGTCTGGGATCTGGAAACACCATATATTTT
>TRBV29-1|few|TRBD2|TRBJ2-6
CSADRTSGGAEGANVLTF
TGCAGCGCTGACCGGACTAGCGGGGGGGCGGAAGGGGCCAACGTCCTGACTTTC
>TRBV10-3|-|-|TRBJ1-2
CAISETPTVRHHGYTF
TGTGCCATCAGTGAGACCCCTACCGTTAGACATCATGGCTACACCTTC